This entry concerns a single TCR beta chain. The data were obtained in a study of blood T cell repertoires in COVID-19. Across the study: Spain, Italy and the United States supplied samples that represented acute and convalescent COVID-19. PBMCs, B-cell-depleted T cells, or T cells were the source of the cDNA or gDNA that made up the material.

Authors' processing steps: Nucleated cell number was recorded as an estimate derived from reference gene primer amplification. Measured with immunoSEQ multiplex PCR; TCRdb has only the in-frame clones, and not every one. From that table come the V and J calls and clone size; the DNA was used to work out D and trimming. The sample yields roughly 45,000 clones, over 75% seen once. Germline lookup yields CDR1 SGHTA and CDR2 FQGNSA. CDR3 length: 19 amino acids. The V segment lost 5 bases and the J segment 2 bases; nucleotides outside the gene matches: 14. The genes are TRBV7-2 and TRBJ2-2; 10 nucleotides align to TRBD1. This TCR came from an older woman with acute or convalescent COVID-19. Material: peripheral blood. The CDR3 sequence is CASSPRQGASIQNTGELFF. DNA of the CDR3: TGTGCCAGCAGCCCACGACAGGGGGCCTCAATACAAAACACCGGGGAGCTGTTTTTT.